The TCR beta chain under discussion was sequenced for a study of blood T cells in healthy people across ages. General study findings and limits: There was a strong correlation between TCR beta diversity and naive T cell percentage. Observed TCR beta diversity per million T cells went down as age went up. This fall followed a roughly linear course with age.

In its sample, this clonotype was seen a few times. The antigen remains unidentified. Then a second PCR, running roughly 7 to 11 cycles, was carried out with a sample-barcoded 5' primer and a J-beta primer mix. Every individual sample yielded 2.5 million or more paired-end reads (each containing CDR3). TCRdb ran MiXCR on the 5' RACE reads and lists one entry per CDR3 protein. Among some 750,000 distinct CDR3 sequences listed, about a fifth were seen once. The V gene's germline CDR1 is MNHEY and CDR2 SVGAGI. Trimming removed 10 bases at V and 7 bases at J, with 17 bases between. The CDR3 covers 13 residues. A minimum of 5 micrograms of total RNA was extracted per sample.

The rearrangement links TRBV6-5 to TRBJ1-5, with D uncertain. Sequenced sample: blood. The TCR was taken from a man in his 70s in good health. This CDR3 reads CATSRDVGQPQHF. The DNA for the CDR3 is TGTGCCACCTCCCGGGATGTAGGACAGCCCCAGCATTTT.